A selection of T cell receptor beta chains follows, all from one sample in a study of T cell repertoires in cytomegalovirus infection. TCRdb reprocessed the reads with MiXCR, giving one entry per CDR3 protein. The sample lists about 900,000 distinct CDR3 sequences, around 32% occurring once. These receptors are not linked to any known antigen. Specimen: cultured CD8+ T cells from PBMCs, collected from culture after CMV antigen stimulation. All receptors derive from a human donor in good health (CMV status not recorded). Some clones in this sample may be carry-over from other donors' samples. Each CDR3 is given with its conserved first and last residue. D genes are given only for firm matches. Where a row states a size, it is once, few, many or the class of an expanded clone; other rows omit it.

v_gene: TRBV25-1; abundance: few; d_gene: TRBD2; j_gene: TRBJ2-1; CDR3nt: TGTGCCAGCAGGGCGGGGGGGCCTATCAATGAGCAGTTCTTC; CDR3aa: CASRAGGPINEQFF
v_gene: TRBV6-8; abundance: NA; d_gene: NA; j_gene: TRBJ1-5; CDR3nt: TGTGCCAGCAGTTACTCCGCGGGGGATGGCAATCAGCCCCAGCATTTT; CDR3aa: CASSYSAGDGNQPQHF
v_gene: TRBV12-5; abundance: NA; d_gene: NA; j_gene: TRBJ2-1; CDR3nt: TGTGCTAGTGGTTTTCTCAATGAGCAGTTCTTC; CDR3aa: CASGFLNEQFF
v_gene: TRBV7-9; abundance: few; d_gene: NA; j_gene: TRBJ2-4; CDR3nt: TGTGCCAGCAGCTTGGTGGAGTCAGCCAAAAACATTCAGTACTTC; CDR3aa: CASSLVESAKNIQYF
v_gene: TRBV11-3; abundance: few; d_gene: NA; j_gene: TRBJ1-6; CDR3nt: TGTGCCAGCAGCTTAGCAGGGACTGGCTCACCCCTCCACTTT; CDR3aa: CASSLAGTGSPLHF
v_gene: TRBV7-8; abundance: many; d_gene: TRBD2; j_gene: TRBJ2-3; CDR3nt: TGTGCCAGCAGCTTAGCAACCAGCGGGGAGAGCACAGATACGCAGTATTTT; CDR3aa: CASSLATSGESTDTQYF
v_gene: TRBV5-1; abundance: NA; d_gene: NA; j_gene: TRBJ2-3; CDR3nt: TGCGCCAGCAGCTGGGGCTGGGATACGCAGTATTTT; CDR3aa: CASSWGWDTQYF
v_gene: TRBV29-1; abundance: few; d_gene: NA; j_gene: TRBJ2-5; CDR3nt: TGCAGCGGGGGCAGGATCGGAGAGACCCAGTACTTC; CDR3aa: CSGGRIGETQYF
v_gene: TRBV10-3; abundance: once; d_gene: TRBD1; j_gene: TRBJ2-2; CDR3nt: TGTGCCATCAGTGGGTCGACAGGGAAAAAAAACACCGGGGAGCTGTTTTTT; CDR3aa: CAISGSTGKKNTGELFF
v_gene: TRBV10-3; abundance: few; d_gene: TRBD1; j_gene: TRBJ2-3; CDR3nt: TGTGCCATCAGAGACCGGGACAGGGGGCTTCGGGGCACAGATACGCAGTATTTT; CDR3aa: CAIRDRDRGLRGTDTQYF
v_gene: TRBV27; abundance: NA; d_gene: TRBD2; j_gene: TRBJ2-1; CDR3nt: TGTGCCAGCAGTTCCTTGACTAGCGGGGGCCGCTACAATGAGCAGTTCTTC; CDR3aa: CASSSLTSGGRYNEQFF
v_gene: TRBV13; abundance: few; d_gene: NA; j_gene: TRBJ2-3; CDR3nt: TGTGCCAGCAGCCCAAAACGGGGGGCTGGCACAGATACGCAGTATTTT; CDR3aa: CASSPKRGAGTDTQYF
v_gene: TRBV19; abundance: NA; d_gene: NA; j_gene: TRBJ1-1; CDR3nt: TGTGCCAGTAGTGAGACCCCCTACAGGGCGGACATCAGGGAGCCTGAAGCTTTCTTT; CDR3aa: CASSETPYRADIREPEAFF
v_gene: TRBV28; abundance: many; d_gene: NA; j_gene: TRBJ2-2; CDR3nt: TGTGCCAGCAGTTTAGAGGGTTGGACCGGGGAGCTGTTTTTT; CDR3aa: CASSLEGWTGELFF
v_gene: TRBV6-2/TRBV6-3; abundance: NA; d_gene: NA; j_gene: TRBJ2-3; CDR3nt: TGTGCCAGCAGTTACCCGATGAGCACAGATACGCAGTATTTT; CDR3aa: CASSYPMSTDTQYF
v_gene: TRBV19; abundance: NA; d_gene: NA; j_gene: TRBJ1-1; CDR3nt: TGTGCCAGTAGTCCACTCCGGTGGCCGAACACTGAAGCTTTCTTT; CDR3aa: CASSPLRWPNTEAFF
v_gene: TRBV7-6; abundance: NA; d_gene: NA; j_gene: TRBJ2-5; CDR3nt: TGTGCCAGCAGCTCGGGCAAGGGAGCGAATAAAGAGACCCAGTACTTC; CDR3aa: CASSSGKGANKETQYF
v_gene: TRBV6-5; abundance: NA; d_gene: TRBD1; j_gene: TRBJ1-1; CDR3nt: TGTGCCAGCAGTTATTCGACTTATAACAGGGGCGAAGACACTGAAGCTTTCTTT; CDR3aa: CASSYSTYNRGEDTEAFF
v_gene: TRBV27; abundance: NA; d_gene: TRBD2; j_gene: TRBJ2-3; CDR3nt: TGTGCCAGCAGTCCGACTAGCGGGGTCTCAGATACGCAGTATTTT; CDR3aa: CASSPTSGVSDTQYF
v_gene: TRBV7-2; abundance: many; d_gene: TRBD2; j_gene: TRBJ2-1; CDR3nt: TGTGCCAGCAGCCCCTCCGGGGGGGCCCTTGAGCAGTTCTTC; CDR3aa: CASSPSGGALEQFF
v_gene: TRBV7-9; abundance: NA; d_gene: TRBD2; j_gene: TRBJ2-5; CDR3nt: TGTGCCAGCAGCTACGGGACTAGCGGGTTAGGGACCCAGTACTTC; CDR3aa: CASSYGTSGLGTQYF
v_gene: TRBV5-6; abundance: NA; d_gene: NA; j_gene: TRBJ2-2; CDR3nt: TGTGCCAGCAGCGGAGGGGTGACCGGGGAGCTGTTTTTT; CDR3aa: CASSGGVTGELFF
v_gene: TRBV7-9; abundance: NA; d_gene: NA; j_gene: TRBJ2-1; CDR3nt: TGTGCCAGCAGCCTACCAGTTGAGACGGATGAGCAGTTCTTC; CDR3aa: CASSLPVETDEQFF
v_gene: TRBV6-5; abundance: NA; d_gene: NA; j_gene: TRBJ2-6; CDR3nt: TGTGCCAGCAGTTCCGACGTCAGGGAATGGATGCCTGGGGCCAACGTCCTGACTTTC; CDR3aa: CASSSDVREWMPGANVLTF
v_gene: TRBV7-6; abundance: NA; d_gene: NA; j_gene: TRBJ2-7; CDR3nt: TGTGCCAGCAGCTCGCCCCCGGGACCGACTCTGGAGCAGTACTTC; CDR3aa: CASSSPPGPTLEQYF
v_gene: TRBV10-2; abundance: NA; d_gene: TRBD2; j_gene: TRBJ2-1; CDR3nt: TGCGCCACCTGGGGTAGCGGGGGACTAGCCTACAATGAGCAGTTCTTC; CDR3aa: CATWGSGGLAYNEQFF
v_gene: TRBV12-3/TRBV12-4; abundance: NA; d_gene: NA; j_gene: TRBJ2-7; CDR3nt: TGTGCCAGCAGTTTAGCGCTTGAGGACACCACCTACGAGCAGTACTTC; CDR3aa: CASSLALEDTTYEQYF
v_gene: TRBV6-6; abundance: few; d_gene: NA; j_gene: TRBJ2-3; CDR3nt: TGTGCCAGCAGTTTCCTACAGGGCCCGATCGGGACAGATACGCAGTATTTT; CDR3aa: CASSFLQGPIGTDTQYF
v_gene: TRBV19; abundance: NA; d_gene: NA; j_gene: TRBJ1-1; CDR3nt: TGTGCCAGTAGTATAGTGGTTGGCACTGAAGCTTTCTTT; CDR3aa: CASSIVVGTEAFF
v_gene: TRBV28; abundance: NA; d_gene: NA; j_gene: TRBJ2-2; CDR3nt: TGTGCCAGCAGTTTAATTCCTATCGGGGGGCCCGGGGAGCTGTTTTTT; CDR3aa: CASSLIPIGGPGELFF
v_gene: TRBV15; abundance: NA; d_gene: TRBD1; j_gene: TRBJ2-2; CDR3nt: TGTGCCACCAGCAGGGGGACAGGGGGCCCCGGGGAGCTGTTTTTT; CDR3aa: CATSRGTGGPGELFF
v_gene: TRBV12-3/TRBV12-4; abundance: NA; d_gene: TRBD2; j_gene: TRBJ2-2; CDR3nt: TGTGCCAGCAGCCTCCGGGAGGGGCACACCGGGGAGCTGTTTTTT; CDR3aa: CASSLREGHTGELFF
v_gene: TRBV4-3; abundance: NA; d_gene: NA; j_gene: TRBJ2-7; CDR3nt: TGCGCCAGCAGCCAAGAACGAGGGTACAGCTCCTACGAGCAGTACTTC; CDR3aa: CASSQERGYSSYEQYF
v_gene: TRBV24-1; abundance: NA; d_gene: NA; j_gene: TRBJ2-3; CDR3nt: TGTGCCACCAGTGATCGCAGCACAGATACGCAGTATTTT; CDR3aa: CATSDRSTDTQYF
v_gene: TRBV4-1; abundance: NA; d_gene: TRBD1; j_gene: TRBJ1-1; CDR3nt: TGCGCCAGCAGCCAAGCGGGACAGGGATCTGAAGCTTTCTTT; CDR3aa: CASSQAGQGSEAFF
v_gene: TRBV7-2; abundance: many; d_gene: NA; j_gene: TRBJ1-1; CDR3nt: TGTGCCAGCAGTGACAGGCCCGGGCAAGGAGCTTTCTTT; CDR3aa: CASSDRPGQGAFF
v_gene: TRBV15; abundance: few; d_gene: NA; j_gene: TRBJ2-7; CDR3nt: TGTGCCACCGCCGGTCAGGAGACCTACGAGCAGTACTTC; CDR3aa: CATAGQETYEQYF
v_gene: TRBV25-1; abundance: NA; d_gene: NA; j_gene: TRBJ2-6; CDR3nt: TGTGCCAGCAGTGAATATTTCCCCTCGGGGGCTGGGGCCAACGTCCTGACTTTC; CDR3aa: CASSEYFPSGAGANVLTF
v_gene: TRBV7-6; abundance: many; d_gene: TRBD1; j_gene: TRBJ1-4; CDR3nt: TGTGCCAGCAGCCCGGGACCCGGGACAGCAAATGAAAAACTGTTTTTT; CDR3aa: CASSPGPGTANEKLFF
v_gene: TRBV2; abundance: NA; d_gene: TRBD1; j_gene: TRBJ1-4; CDR3nt: TGTGCCAGCAGTGACTCGGGACAGGGGCCCTTGGGGCTGTTTTTT; CDR3aa: CASSDSGQGPLGLFF
v_gene: TRBV6-5; abundance: few; d_gene: TRBD1; j_gene: TRBJ1-1; CDR3nt: TGTGCCAGCAGTTACATGGACAGGACCACTGAAGCTTTCTTT; CDR3aa: CASSYMDRTTEAFF
v_gene: TRBV27; abundance: NA; d_gene: NA; j_gene: TRBJ1-6; CDR3nt: TGTGTCAGCATGCTAGCAGTAAAAAATTCACCCCTCCACTTT; CDR3aa: CVSMLAVKNSPLHF
v_gene: TRBV7-9; abundance: few; d_gene: TRBD1; j_gene: TRBJ2-5; CDR3nt: TGTGCCAGCAGCGAGGACAGGGCACAAGAGACCCAGTACTTC; CDR3aa: CASSEDRAQETQYF
v_gene: TRBV10-3; abundance: NA; d_gene: NA; j_gene: TRBJ2-3; CDR3nt: TGTGCCATCAGACCGGGGCCAGATACGCAGTATTTT; CDR3aa: CAIRPGPDTQYF
v_gene: TRBV12-3/TRBV12-4; abundance: few; d_gene: TRBD2; j_gene: TRBJ2-3; CDR3nt: TGTGCCAGCAGGTGGGGGCTAGCGGGGGCCTTTCGCACAGATACGCAGTATTTT; CDR3aa: CASRWGLAGAFRTDTQYF
v_gene: TRBV4-3; abundance: few; d_gene: NA; j_gene: TRBJ2-2; CDR3nt: TGCGCCAGCAGCCAAGATTATTCGAACACCGGGGAGCTGTTTTTT; CDR3aa: CASSQDYSNTGELFF
v_gene: TRBV7-2; abundance: many; d_gene: NA; j_gene: TRBJ1-2; CDR3nt: TGTGCCAGCACCCTCACCCCTCTGGCAGGGGTGGGGTATGGCTACACCTTC; CDR3aa: CASTLTPLAGVGYGYTF
v_gene: TRBV18; abundance: NA; d_gene: NA; j_gene: TRBJ2-3; CDR3nt: TGTGCCAGCTCACCAACGGCAGCTCAGAATACGCAGTATTTT; CDR3aa: CASSPTAAQNTQYF
v_gene: TRBV6-2/TRBV6-3; abundance: few; d_gene: NA; j_gene: TRBJ1-1; CDR3nt: TGTGCCAGCAGTTACTCGGACAGTGCATCTGAAGCTTTCTTT; CDR3aa: CASSYSDSASEAFF
v_gene: TRBV6-4; abundance: NA; d_gene: TRBD1; j_gene: TRBJ2-5; CDR3nt: TGTGCCAGCAGTGACTTGGGACAGACCCAAGAGACCCAGTACTTC; CDR3aa: CASSDLGQTQETQYF
v_gene: TRBV7-8; abundance: many; d_gene: TRBD1; j_gene: TRBJ2-3; CDR3nt: TGTGCCAGCAGCTATACCGGGACAGTCGCAGATACGCAGTATTTT; CDR3aa: CASSYTGTVADTQYF
v_gene: TRBV7-8; abundance: NA; d_gene: NA; j_gene: TRBJ2-2; CDR3nt: TGTGCCAGCAGCTTCAAGGGCGGGGAGCTGTTTTTT; CDR3aa: CASSFKGGELFF
v_gene: TRBV7-8; abundance: many; d_gene: NA; j_gene: TRBJ1-1; CDR3nt: TGTGCCAGCAGCTTCCCAGGGGAAGAGGGCACTGAAGCTTTCTTT; CDR3aa: CASSFPGEEGTEAFF
v_gene: TRBV12-3/TRBV12-4; abundance: NA; d_gene: TRBD1; j_gene: TRBJ1-1; CDR3nt: TGTGCCAGCAGTTTAGTGGCCGGGACAGGGGCTGAAGCTTTCTTT; CDR3aa: CASSLVAGTGAEAFF